The 3 T cell receptor beta chains given below trace back to one sample, sequenced in a study of T cell responses to AZD1222 COVID-19 vaccine. The method was immunoSEQ multiplex PCR; TCRdb's version includes in-frame clones alone and lacks a portion of them. The sample lists approximately 110,000 clones, about 87% occurring once. Material: peripheral blood, obtained 28 days after the second AZD1222 dose. These receptors all come from an adult who received the AZD1222 COVID-19 vaccine.

The rearrangement joins TRBV15 to TRBJ2-1; no reliable D call. This CDR3 is built from 14 residues. In germline, CDR1 is LNHNV, CDR2 YYDKDF (reference sequence). V gave up 1 base and J gave up 5 bases, with 9 bases separating them. DNA for the CDR3: TGTGCCACCAGCAGAGGGGCAGGCGACAATGAGCAGTTCTTC. As protein: CATSRGAGDNEQFF.

This rearrangement joins TRBV5-1 to TRBJ2-3; D possibly corresponds to TRBD2 (5 bases). The germline V and J ends were trimmed by 0 bases and 1 base, with 9 bases remaining between them. This CDR3 has 15 residues. Per the germline V gene, CDR1 is SGHRS and CDR2 is YFSETQ. For the CDR3, the DNA is TGCGCCAGCAGCTTGGCCGGGGTCCGCACAGATACGCAGTATTTT. Residues: CASSLAGVRTDTQYF.

The J gene is TRBJ1-2, the V gene TRBV6-5; D uncertain. Trimming left V 6 bases short and J 8 bases short, with 13 bases between. This CDR3 is 12 amino acids long. Per the germline V gene, CDR1 is MNHEY and CDR2 is SVGAGI. This CDR3 reads CASSKLGLGYTF. In nucleotides, the CDR3 is TGTGCCAGCAGCAAACTCGGGTTAGGCTACACCTTC.